This entry features one T cell receptor beta chain sequence. Its antigen is not identified. TCRs were sequenced from a few patients responding to pembrolizumab. The data originate from a study of PD-1 blockade in mismatch repair-deficient tumors. Overall study: All were previously treated, progressing patients with around eleven mismatch repair-deficient cancer types. Study-wide findings and caveats: Tumor-resident clones, often absent from pretreatment blood, expanded after pembrolizumab and then contracted.

Measured with immunoSEQ multiplex PCR; TCRdb has only the in-frame clones, and not every one. Of around 62,000 clones listed, more than 75% are singletons. The origin of this receptor is an adult with mismatch repair-deficient cancer. The source was peripheral blood, collected 2 weeks after starting pembrolizumab.

The CDR3 nucleotides read TGTGCCTACCAACCGGGACGGGGGGCGAATACGCAGTATTTT. Amino acids: CAYQPGRGANTQYF. The chain carries TRBV30 and TRBJ2-3; the D gene is possibly TRBD2 (7 bases). CDR3 size: 14 residues. The ends were cut back, 7 bases at V and 7 bases at J, with 21 bases in the middle. CDR1 GTSNPN and CDR2 SVGIG come from the germline V gene (reference sequence).